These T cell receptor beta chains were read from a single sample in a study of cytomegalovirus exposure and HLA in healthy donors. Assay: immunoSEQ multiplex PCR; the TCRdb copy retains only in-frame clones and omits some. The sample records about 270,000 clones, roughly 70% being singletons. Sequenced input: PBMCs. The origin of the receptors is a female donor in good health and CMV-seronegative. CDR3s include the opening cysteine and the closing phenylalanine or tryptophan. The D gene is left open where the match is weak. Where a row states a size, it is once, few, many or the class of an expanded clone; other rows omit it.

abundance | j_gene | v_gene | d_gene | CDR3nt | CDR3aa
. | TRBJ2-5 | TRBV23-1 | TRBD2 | TGCGCCAGGCTCGAAATTATGGTAGCGGGAGGCCAAGAGACCCAGTACTTC | CARLEIMVAGGQETQYF
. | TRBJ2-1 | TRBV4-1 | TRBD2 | TGCGCCAGCAGCCTAGGGACTAGCGGAAAATACAATGAGCAGTTCTTC | CASSLGTSGKYNEQFF
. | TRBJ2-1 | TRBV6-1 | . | TGTGCCAGCGGAGAGACCGATGAGCAGTTCTTC | CASGETDEQFF
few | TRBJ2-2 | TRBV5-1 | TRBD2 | TGCGCCAGCAGTAGGGAGGGAAACACCGGGGAGCTGTTTTTT | CASSREGNTGELFF
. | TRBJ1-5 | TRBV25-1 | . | TGTGCCAGCAGTGAATCAGGGGGCAATCAGCCCCAGCATTTT | CASSESGGNQPQHF
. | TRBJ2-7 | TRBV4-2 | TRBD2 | TGTGCCAGCAGCCCTGGACTAGCGGGACCCTACGAGCAGTACTTC | CASSPGLAGPYEQYF
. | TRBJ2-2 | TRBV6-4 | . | TGTGCCAGCAGTGGACAAGCGAACACCGGGGAGCTGTTTTTT | CASSGQANTGELFF
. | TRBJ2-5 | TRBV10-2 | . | TGCGCCAGCAGTAACAGTGGAGAGACCCAGTACTTC | CASSNSGETQYF
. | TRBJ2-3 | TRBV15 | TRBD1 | TGTGCCACCCGGACAGGGAGCACAGATACGCAGTATTTT | CATRTGSTDTQYF
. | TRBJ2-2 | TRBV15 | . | TGTGCCACCAGCAGGAGGGCAGGGGCGGACACCGGGGAGCTGTTTTTT | CATSRRAGADTGELFF
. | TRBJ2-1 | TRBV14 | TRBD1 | TGTGCCAGCAGCCAAAGAAGGACAGGGTTGGATGAGCAGTTCTTC | CASSQRRTGLDEQFF
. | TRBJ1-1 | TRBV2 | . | TGTGCCAGCAGTGAACCGGGGGTTAACACTGAAGCTTTCTTT | CASSEPGVNTEAFF
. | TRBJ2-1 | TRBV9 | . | TGTGCCAGCAGCGAGCTCCCATCGGATGAGCAGTTCTTC | CASSELPSDEQFF
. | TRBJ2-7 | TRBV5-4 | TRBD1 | TGTGCCAGCAGCTCCGGGACAGGGGCCACCCCCTACGAGCAGTACTTC | CASSSGTGATPYEQYF
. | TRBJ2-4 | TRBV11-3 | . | TGTGCCAGCGGAACAGGAGGGGCCAAAAACATTCAGTACTTC | CASGTGGAKNIQYF
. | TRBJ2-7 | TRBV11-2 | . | TGTGCCAGCGAAGACTACGGACAGGGAGGGTACGAGCAGTACTTC | CASEDYGQGGYEQYF
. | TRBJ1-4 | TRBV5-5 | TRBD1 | TGTGCCAGCAGCTTGGACAGGGGGAAGTTTGAACTGTTTTTT | CASSLDRGKFELFF
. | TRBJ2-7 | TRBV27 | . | TGTGCCAGCACTCAGTTCGCGTCGACACCCTACGAGCAGTACTTC | CASTQFASTPYEQYF
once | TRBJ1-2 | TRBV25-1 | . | TGTGCCAGCAGGAACCCGGGCTATGGCTACACCTTC | CASRNPGYGYTF
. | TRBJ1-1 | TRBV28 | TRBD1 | TGTGCCAGCAGTCCTGGGGACAGGAAGCTGAACACTGAAGCTTTCTTT | CASSPGDRKLNTEAFF
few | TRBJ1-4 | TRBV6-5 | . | TGTGCCAGCAGTCCCCTCGGACAATCCGAAAAACTGTTTTTT | CASSPLGQSEKLFF
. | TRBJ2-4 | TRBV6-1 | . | TGTGCCAGCAGTGAGAGTAGGGGTATAGCCAAAAACATTCAGTACTTC | CASSESRGIAKNIQYF
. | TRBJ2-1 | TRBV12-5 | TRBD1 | TGTGCTAGTGGCTCAACAGGGGGCGGGTACAATGAGCAGTTCTTC | CASGSTGGGYNEQFF
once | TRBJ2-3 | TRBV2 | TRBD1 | TGTGCCTCGGCTCAGGGGGCGATGCGGGCCACAGATACGCAGTATTTT | CASAQGAMRATDTQYF
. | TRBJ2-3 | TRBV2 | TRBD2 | TGTGCCAGCAGGGGGACCCCGAGCGGGGGTGAGCAGTATTTT | CASRGTPSGGEQYF
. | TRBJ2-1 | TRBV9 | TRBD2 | TGTGCCAGCAGCGTAGGCGGGAGGGCCTACAATGAGCAGTTCTTC | CASSVGGRAYNEQFF
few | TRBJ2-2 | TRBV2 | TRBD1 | TGTGCCAGCAGCTCGGACAGGGGGAGGGCCGGGGAGCTGTTTTTT | CASSSDRGRAGELFF
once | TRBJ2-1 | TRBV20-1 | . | TGCAGCGGGTCCTACAATGAGCAGTTCTTC | CSGSYNEQFF
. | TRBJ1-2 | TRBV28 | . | TGTGCCAGCAGTATAGGGGTGAGGACCCAAGGGGGCTACACCTTC | CASSIGVRTQGGYTF
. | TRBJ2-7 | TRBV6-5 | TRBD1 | TGTGCCAGCAGCCAGACAGGGCAGTACGAGCAGTACTTC | CASSQTGQYEQYF
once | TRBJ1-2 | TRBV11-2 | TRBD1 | TGTGCCAGCAGCTCTTGGGACAGCCTTCGCTACACCTTC | CASSSWDSLRYTF
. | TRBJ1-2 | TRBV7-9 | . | TGTGCCAGCAGCTTGGACTCCTATGGCTACACCTTC | CASSLDSYGYTF
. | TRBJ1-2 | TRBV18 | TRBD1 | TGTGCCAGCTCACCAATCCCGGACAGGGTATCTGGCTACACCTTC | CASSPIPDRVSGYTF
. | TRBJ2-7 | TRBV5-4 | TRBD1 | TGTGCCAGCAGCGTGACCGGGACAGGGATGTCCTACGAGCAGTACTTC | CASSVTGTGMSYEQYF
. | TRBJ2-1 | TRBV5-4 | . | TGTGCCAGCAGCTTATCGGGGAGCTACAACGAGCAGTTCTTC | CASSLSGSYNEQFF
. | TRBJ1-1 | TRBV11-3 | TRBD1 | TGTGCCAGCAGCTTGGTCAGGGGGTCAGGCGCTGAAGCTTTCTTT | CASSLVRGSGAEAFF
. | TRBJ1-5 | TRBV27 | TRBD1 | TGTGCCAGCAGTTTACCCTATACACTATACGACAGGGTAAATAGCAATCAGCCCCAGCATTTT | CASSLPYTLYDRVNSNQPQHF
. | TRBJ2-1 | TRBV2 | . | TGTGCCAGCAGTGAAGCTAGCGGAAGCGCCAATGAGCAGTTCTTC | CASSEASGSANEQFF
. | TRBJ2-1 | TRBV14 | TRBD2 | TGTGCCAGCAGCCAATCCCTGCGGGGGATAGGCTCCTACAATGAGCAGTTCTTC | CASSQSLRGIGSYNEQFF
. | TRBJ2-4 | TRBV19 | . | TGTGCCAGTAGTATAGATGCAGGGAAGATAGCCAAAAACATTCAGTACTTC | CASSIDAGKIAKNIQYF
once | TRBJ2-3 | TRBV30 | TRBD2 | TGTGCCTGGAGTCCCGCGGTAAGCGGGAGTATCGATACGCAGTATTTT | CAWSPAVSGSIDTQYF
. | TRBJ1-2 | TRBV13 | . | TGTGCCAGCAGCTTAGCGCCAGGCTATGGCTACACCTTC | CASSLAPGYGYTF
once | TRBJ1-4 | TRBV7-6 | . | TGTGCCAGCAGCTTCGAGGGGGCAACTAATGAAAAACTGTTTTTT | CASSFEGATNEKLFF
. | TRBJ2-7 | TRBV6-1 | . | TGTGCCAGCATCGGCGGTTCCTACGAGCAGTACTTC | CASIGGSYEQYF
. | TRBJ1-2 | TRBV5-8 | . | TGTGCCAGCAGCTTAACCCCGGGGGGCTACACCTTC | CASSLTPGGYTF